This entry lists 29 T cell receptor beta chains sequenced from one sample in a study of breast tumors, draining lymph nodes, adjacent tissues. TCRdb re-called the multiplex PCR reads through MiXCR, storing one row per CDR3 protein. This sample yields more than 50,000 distinct CDR3 sequences, of which around 52% are seen a single time; approximately 18% belongs to the top ten. Specimen: breast tumor tissue. The receptors originated from a female donor with breast cancer. Some clones in this sample may be carry-over from other donors' samples.

This clonotype was seen at least ten times. The junction differs from germline at one of its ends, possibly a read error. The chain employs TRBV19 and TRBJ1-4; D is perhaps TRBD1 (5 bases). The germline CDR1 and CDR2 sequences are LNHDA and SQIVND (reference sequence). There are 17 residues in the CDR3. The CDR3 nucleotides read TGTGCCAGTAGTCCACCGGGACCCCGCTCAACAAATGAAAAACTGTTTTTT. The encoded protein is CASSPPGPRSTNEKLFF.

Turning to this clonotype: An end of the junction differs from the germline gene, which may be a read error. V gene TRBV24-1 combines with J gene TRBJ2-3; TRBD2 aligns across 9 bases. CDR1 KGHDR and CDR2 SFDVKD come from the germline V gene. The CDR3 sequence is 16 residues long. CDR3 loop: CATQLSGSGPHRYAVF. The CDR3 nucleotides read TGTGCCACCCAGCTTAGCGGGAGTGGACCCCACAGATACGCAGTATTT.

Relative to its sample, this clonotype is medium-sized. The rearrangement uses TRBV7-3 and TRBJ2-3; 8 bases fit TRBD2. Germline V CDR1 and CDR2: SGHTA, FQGTGA. The CDR3 consists of 15 residues. With 10 bases clipped from V and 5 bases from J, the junction kept 14 bases outside the gene matches. The CDR3 sequence is CATPTDSGGIDTQYF. In DNA form, the CDR3 reads TGTGCCACCCCGACCGACAGCGGGGGTATAGATACGCAGTATTTT.

V is TRBV19 and J is TRBJ2-7, with D tentatively TRBD1 (6 bases). The CDR3 has 10 residues. Germline-derived CDR1 and CDR2 are LNHDA and SQIVND (reference sequence). The CDR3 protein is CGRGYYEQYF. CDR3 nucleotides: TGTGGCAGGGGCTACTACGAGCAGTACTTC.

The chain carries TRBV27 and TRBJ2-1; TRBD2 might be the D (6 bases). This CDR3 is 17 amino acids long. Germline values: CDR1 MNHEY, CDR2 SMNVEV (reference sequence). V was trimmed by 6 bases and J by 9 bases, leaving 27 bases between them. The CDR3: CASSRRWIAASTGEQFF. The CDR3 nucleotides are TGTGCCAGCAGCCGCCGCTGGATAGCGGCGAGTACAGGTGAGCAGTTCTTC.

This clonotype occurred many times. The rearrangement joins TRBV11-1 to TRBJ2-2, with D unresolved. The CDR3 consists of 14 residues. Germline loops: CDR1 SGHAT, CDR2 FQDESV (reference sequence). V was shortened by 3 bases and J by 4 bases, with 9 bases between the two germline ends. Written as DNA, the CDR3 is TGTGCCAGCAGCTTGCGGCCGACCACCGGGGAGCTGTTTTTT. Amino acid sequence: CASSLRPTTGELFF.

Remarks on this clonotype: A clone one base away is much larger, so this may be a read error. The V gene is TRBV28, the J gene TRBJ2-1; possibly TRBD1 for D (5 bases). This CDR3 is built from 14 residues. Germline lookup yields CDR1 MDHEN and CDR2 SYDVKM. CDR3 residues: CASSTGSSCNEQFF. CDR3 DNA: TGTGCCAGCAGTACAGGCAGCTCCTGCAATGAGCAGTTCTTC.

The chain joins TRBV20-1 to TRBJ2-1; 8 bases map to TRBD2. V lost 3 bases, J lost 4 bases, and 11 bases stayed unmatched. CDR1 DFQATT and CDR2 SNEGSKA come from the germline V gene (reference sequence). The CDR3 has 16 residues. For the CDR3, the DNA is TGCAGTGCTAGCATAGACGGGACTAGGGATTACAATGAGCAGTTCTTC. It encodes CSASIDGTRDYNEQFF.

The chain employs TRBV30 and TRBJ2-7; TRBD1 agrees at 8 bases. This CDR3 contains 14 residues. Germline lookup yields CDR1 GTSNPN and CDR2 SVGIG (reference sequence). V trimming: 3 bases; J trimming: 2 bases; junction bases outside the gene matches: 6. The CDR3 DNA follows: TGTGCCTGGAGCCCCGGACAGGGAACCTACGAGCAGTACTTC. It translates to CAWSPGQGTYEQYF.

The genes are TRBV5-5 and TRBJ1-4; 9 nucleotides line up with TRBD1. V shed 4 bases and J 8 bases; nucleotides not matched to a gene: 6. Germline CDR1 SGHKS, CDR2 YYEKEE (reference sequence). CDR3 length equals 14 residues. CDR3 loop: CASSLTGGREKLFF. Written as DNA, the CDR3 is TGTGCCAGCAGCCTAACAGGGGGCAGGGAAAAACTGTTTTTT.

The chain links TRBV12-3 or TRBV12-4 to TRBJ1-6; no clear D. The CDR3 has 12 residues. V was shortened by 8 bases and J by 7 bases, with 9 bases between the two germline ends. The CDR3 protein is CASRAHNSPLHF. The DNA of the CDR3 is TGTGCCAGCCGGGCCCACAATTCACCCCTCCACTTT.

This clonotype was detected many times. The V and J genes are TRBV15 and TRBJ2-2; 8 bases fit TRBD2. Germline CDR1 is LNHNV and CDR2 is YYDKDF (reference sequence). V was clipped by 2 bases and J by 7 bases; unmatched bases: 9. The CDR3 totals 16 residues. The DNA for the CDR3 is TGTGCCACCAGCAGATCGAGGACTAGCCTTAACGGGGAGCTGTTTTTT. Its translation: CATSRSRTSLNGELFF.

This chain uses TRBV5-1 with TRBJ2-1, with D tentatively TRBD2 (7 bases). V lost 5 bases and J lost 9, with 18 bases in between. There are 14 residues in the CDR3. The germline gives CDR1 SGHRS, CDR2 YFSETQ. CDR3 sequence reads: CASSFDGGGGEQFF. CDR3 nucleotide sequence: TGCGCCAGCAGTTTTGACGGGGGAGGGGGTGAGCAGTTCTTC. Looking up the rest from reference TRBV5-1 and TRBJ2-1 gives the full variable domain: KAGVTQTPRYLIKTRGQQVTLSCSPISGHRSVSWYQQTPGQGLQFLFEYFSETQRNKGNFPGRFSGRQFSNSRSEMNVSTLELGDSALYLCASSFDGGGGEQFFGPGTRLTVL.

This chain uses TRBV10-3 with TRBJ1-2; tentative D call: TRBD1 (6 bases). V gave up 6 bases and J gave up 4 bases, with 15 bases separating them. Germline CDR1 is ENHRY and CDR2 is SYGVKD. There are 14 residues in the CDR3. DNA of the CDR3: TGTGCCATCAGGGAAAGCGGGGGCAGCTATGGCTACACCTTC. Encoded protein: CAIRESGGSYGYTF.

Notes on this clonotype: This may be a read error, as it is one base from a much larger clone. This CDR3 is missing its conserved last phenylalanine or tryptophan, likely due to a read error. The chain combines TRBV19 with TRBJ2-1; 9 nucleotides line up with TRBD2. This CDR3 region has 16 residues. Germline-derived CDR1 and CDR2 are LNHDA and SQIVND (reference sequence). V shed 3 bases and J 6 bases; nucleotides not matched to a gene: 9. This CDR3 is CASSMAGGRSFNEQFS. DNA of the CDR3: TGTGCCAGTAGTATGGCGGGAGGGCGTTCTTTCAATGAGCAGTTCTCC.

The chain recombines TRBV20-1 with TRBJ2-3, with 9 nucleotides matching TRBD1. The CDR3 sequence is 15 residues long. CDR1 is DFQATT and CDR2 is SNEGSKA in the germline V gene (reference sequence). V trimming: 3 bases; J trimming: 2 bases; junction bases outside the gene matches: 6. The CDR3 DNA is TGCAGTGCTAGCCCCGGGACAGGGCCCACAGATACGCAGTATTTT. It is translated as CSASPGTGPTDTQYF.

In the case of this clonotype: At one boundary the junction diverges from the germline segment, which might be a read error. Here the CDR3 reads CASSPGMADNSPLHF. The CDR3 DNA sequence: TGTGCCAGTAGTCCTGGAATGGCGGATAATTCACCCCTCCACTTC. The chain employs TRBV19 and TRBJ1-6; no clear D. The CDR3 contains 15 residues. Germline loops: CDR1 LNHDA, CDR2 SQIVND (reference sequence).

The rearrangement joins TRBV2 to TRBJ1-6; D is possibly TRBD1 (6 bases). V was cut by 3 bases and J by 4 bases, with 10 bases left in between. This CDR3 comprises 15 residues. The germline gives CDR1 SNHLY, CDR2 FYNNEI. Here the CDR3 reads CASSEGATYNSPLHF. CDR3 sequence (DNA): TGTGCCAGCAGTGAGGGGGCCACTTATAATTCACCCCTCCACTTT.

This sequence joins TRBV11-1 and TRBJ2-3; the match to TRBD1 covers 11 bases. Looked up from germline, CDR1 is SGHAT and CDR2 is FQDESV (reference sequence). The CDR3 is 18 residues long. The V and J ends lost 6 bases and 2 bases, in that order; junction bases with no gene match: 13. In DNA form, the CDR3 reads TGTGCCAGCAGTACCTTTGGGACAGGGGGACTTTTCACAGATACGCAGTATTTT. Protein: CASSTFGTGGLFTDTQYF.

This clonotype was counted ten times or more. J is TRBJ2-7 and V is TRBV2; D is unresolved. The V and J ends lost 8 bases and 6 bases respectively, with 14 bases between them. The germline CDR1 and CDR2 sequences are SNHLY and FYNNEI. The CDR3 consists of 12 residues. The CDR3, as DNA: TGTGCCAGCGCTCCCCGGGCAGGCGAGCAGTACTTC. It codes for CASAPRAGEQYF. Combining the CDR3 with reference TRBV2 and TRBJ2-7 gives the whole variable domain EPEVTQTPSHQVTQMGQEVILRCVPISNHLYFYWYRQILGQKVEFLVSFYNNEISEKSEIFDDQFSVERPDGSNFTLKIRSTKLEDSAMYFCASAPRAGEQYFGPGTRLTVT.

This clonotype appeared once. V gene TRBV7-2 combines with J gene TRBJ1-5, with no clear D. CDR1 SGHTA and CDR2 FQGNSA come from the germline V gene. The CDR3 runs 11 residues. Trimming cost V 1 base and J 7 bases, with 2 bases left between them. The CDR3 bases are TGTGCCAGCAGCTTAGACCAGCCCCAGCATTTT. Translated: CASSLDQPQHF.

The gene calls are TRBV30 and TRBJ1-6; unclear D gene. The germline gives CDR1 GTSNPN, CDR2 SVGIG (reference sequence). The V gene lost 0 bases and the J gene lost 6 bases, with 18 bases spanning the gap. The length of the CDR3 is 17 residues. The CDR3 nucleotides read TGTGCCTGGAGTGTACCTGGACTGAGCTGGAGTAATTCACCCCTCCACTTT. Translating gives CAWSVPGLSWSNSPLHF.

The chain joins TRBV6-1 to TRBJ1-6; D remains unclear. Trimming shortened V by 5 bases and J by 0 bases, and 14 bases separated the two germline ends. CDR1 and CDR2 (germline): MNHNS, SASEGT. The CDR3 extends over 17 amino acids. CDR3 bases: TGTGCCAGCAGTTTCACGGGGATTAGCTCCTATAATTCACCCCTCCACTTT. Its protein is CASSFTGISSYNSPLHF.

There are many counts of this clonotype. The chain carries TRBV5-1 and TRBJ1-4; D gene ambiguous. The CDR3 runs to 15 residues. V lost 1 base and J lost 0, with 7 bases in between. Germline V gives CDR1 SGHRS, CDR2 YFSETQ. The CDR3 is CASSLSPATNEKLFF. CDR3 coding DNA: TGCGCCAGCAGCTTGTCTCCTGCAACTAATGAAAAACTGTTTTTT. Variable domain in full (rest from reference TRBV5-1 and TRBJ1-4): KAGVTQTPRYLIKTRGQQVTLSCSPISGHRSVSWYQQTPGQGLQFLFEYFSETQRNKGNFPGRFSGRQFSNSRSEMNVSTLELGDSALYLCASSLSPATNEKLFFGSGTQLSVL.

The chain is built from TRBV20-1 and TRBJ1-6; no reliable D call. With 7 bases removed from V and 11 bases from J, the gap between germline ends came to 9 bases. Germline V lookup: CDR1 DFQATT, CDR2 SNEGSKA (reference sequence). The CDR3 runs to 10 residues. The CDR3 coding sequence is TGCAGTGACGGCATTCCACCCCTCCACTTT. This gives the protein CSDGIPPLHF.

The rearrangement uses TRBV2 and TRBJ2-3, with TRBD2 matching 12 bases. Germline loops: CDR1 SNHLY, CDR2 FYNNEI. Trimming at V came to 6 bases and at J to 4 bases, leaving 5 bases not matched to a gene. The CDR3 sequence is 15 residues long. CDR3 coding DNA: TGTGCCAGCAGCTTGCGACTAGCGGGAGCAGATACGCAGTATTTT. Translated, it gives CASSLRLAGADTQYF. Supplemented by reference TRBV2 and TRBJ2-3, the full variable domain reads EPEVTQTPSHQVTQMGQEVILRCVPISNHLYFYWYRQILGQKVEFLVSFYNNEISEKSEIFDDQFSVERPDGSNFTLKIRSTKLEDSAMYFCASSLRLAGADTQYFGPGTRLTVL.

The chain has TRBV13 and TRBJ2-7; D is unclear. The V gene's germline CDR1 is PRHDT and CDR2 FYEKMQ (reference sequence). CDR3 size: 13 residues. V lost 5 bases and J 5 bases, leaving 13 bases between the germline ends. CDR3 in amino acids: CASSLLPHDEQYF. In DNA, the CDR3 is TGTGCCAGCAGCCTCCTGCCTCACGACGAGCAGTACTTC.

The chain is built from TRBV7-9 and TRBJ1-6, with D possibly matching TRBD1 (6 bases). The germline V gene encodes CDR1 SEHNR and CDR2 FQNEAQ (reference sequence). V lost 2 bases and J lost 4, with 12 bases in between. This CDR3 contains 16 residues. CDR3 amino acids: CASSLLQGEYNSPLHF. The CDR3 DNA reads TGTGCCAGCAGCTTACTACAGGGAGAATATAATTCACCCCTCCACTTT.

V gene TRBV6-6 combines with J gene TRBJ2-7; 8 bases are a match to TRBD1. Germline CDR1 and CDR2: MNHNY and SVGAGI (reference sequence). The trim removed 5 bases at V and 5 bases at J, leaving 8 bases unmatched. This CDR3 comprises 14 residues. CDR3: CASSTRTGRNEQYF. Written as DNA, the CDR3 is TGTGCCAGCAGTACCCGGACAGGGCGCAACGAGCAGTACTTC.